The subject of this entry is one TCR beta chain. The antigen is not known. This entry is derived from a study of T cell responses to AZD1222 COVID-19 vaccine. The study's findings and limits: Among vaccine-associated CD4 TCRs, coverage spanned spike, with dominance at 160-218 and 743-854. Possibly, clonal diversity was underestimated; donors were largely white British and included more females.

Libraries were prepared by immunoSEQ multiplex PCR; TCRdb keeps only in-frame clonotypes and omits some of them. Among nearly 110,000 clones, over 80% were seen once, and the ten largest hold 6.2%. The CDR3 loop spans 15 amino acids. Trimming removed 6 bases from V and 3 bases from J; junction bases left unmatched: 7. Germline loops: CDR1 LNHDA, CDR2 SQIVND (reference sequence). This receptor was taken from an adult who received the AZD1222 COVID-19 vaccine. This specimen was peripheral blood, taken 28 days after the second AZD1222 dose. The chain couples TRBV19 to TRBJ1-5, with TRBD1 matching over 8 bases. This CDR3 reads CASRKTGDLNQPQHF. Written as DNA, the CDR3 is TGTGCCAGTAGAAAGACAGGGGACCTCAATCAGCCCCAGCATTTT.